This TCR beta chain was sequenced during a study of Ad26.COV2.S vaccination and SARS-CoV-2 variants. For this clone: What it recognizes is unknown.

The data were produced by immunoSEQ multiplex PCR, yet TCRdb's version contains in-frame clones alone and is incomplete. The sample records 300,000 to 350,000 clones, 70% to 90% being singletons. Study findings and constraints: Higher spike-specific TCR breadth was found in vaccine recipients than in placebo recipients.

Treatment meaning: around 19 received Ad26.COV2.S at low or high dose, single or two shots; roughly 5 received placebo; per-sample allocation not given. Specimen acquisition occurred on day 63 following the initial vaccine or placebo injection. Germline CDR1 SQVTM, CDR2 ANQGSEA. This CDR3 comprises 12 residues. V was clipped by 6 bases and J by 1 base, with 9 bases between them. The specimen comprised peripheral blood, sampled in a trial of Ad26.COV2.S vaccine versus placebo. This chain uses TRBV29-1 with TRBJ1-1; D not resolved. The receptor was derived from a person between 18 and 65 years old who received the Ad26.COV2.S COVID-19 vaccine or a placebo. The CDR3 is CSVSDGNTEAFF. Here the CDR3 DNA reads TGCAGCGTCTCCGACGGGAACACTGAAGCTTTCTTT.